Presented here are 8 T cell receptor beta chains from one specimen sequenced in a study of T cell responses to AZD1222 COVID-19 vaccine. Repertoires were generated with immunoSEQ multiplex PCR, while TCRdb's copy carries only in-frame clones and drops some. Here the sample spans some 96,000 clones, about 83% being singletons. The input for sequencing was peripheral blood, taken on day 0 of AZD1222 vaccination. All receptors come from an adult in good health.

The CDR3 region is CASSPREDTQYF. Written as DNA, the CDR3 is TGTGCCAGCTCACCCAGGGAGGATACGCAGTATTTT. The chain combines TRBV18 with TRBJ2-3; either TRBD1 or TRBD2 may fit D (5 bases each). Germline V gives CDR1 KGHSH, CDR2 LQKENI. V gave up 3 bases and J gave up 6 bases, with 7 bases separating them. The CDR3 loop spans 12 amino acids.

The V and J genes are TRBV24-1 and TRBJ1-2, with D hard to call. The germline V gene encodes CDR1 KGHDR and CDR2 SFDVKD. The CDR3 length is 13 residues. Deletions cut 0 bases from V and 6 bases from J, with 7 bases between. The CDR3 bases are TGTGCCACCAGTGATTTGCCGGGCAATGGCTACACCTTC. Amino acids: CATSDLPGNGYTF.

The chain combines TRBV29-1 with TRBJ2-5, with D possibly called TRBD1 or TRBD2 (5 bases each). CDR3 size: 11 residues. V was clipped by 5 bases and J by 5 bases, with 9 bases between them. CDR1 SQVTM and CDR2 ANQGSEA come from the germline V gene. The CDR3 sequence is CSVRDPETQYF. As DNA, the CDR3 is TGCAGCGTTCGGGACCCGGAGACCCAGTACTTC.

V usage is TRBV6-5 and J usage is TRBJ2-2, with D maybe TRBD2 (5 bases). This CDR3 is 13 amino acids long. V was clipped by 10 bases and J by 2 bases, with 11 bases between them. Germline CDR1 is MNHEY and CDR2 is SVGAGI. This chain's CDR3 is CANREQNTGELFF. The CDR3 nucleotides are TGTGCCAACCGGGAACAAAACACCGGGGAGCTGTTTTTT.

The V and J genes are TRBV3-1 (or the pseudogene TRBV3-2) and TRBJ1-6; perhaps TRBD1 as D (5 bases). V was pared by 4 bases and J by 8 bases, with 12 bases between. Germline CDR1 reads LGHDT; CDR2 reads YNNKEL (reference sequence). The CDR3 totals 14 residues. The chain's CDR3 is CASSPGTDHSPLHF. The CDR3 DNA sequence: TGTGCCAGCAGCCCCGGGACGGACCATTCACCCCTCCACTTT.

The J gene is TRBJ1-2, the V gene TRBV20-1; the match to TRBD1 covers 7 bases. V lost 6 bases to trimming and J lost 8 bases; unmatched junction nucleotides: 6. This CDR3 has 11 residues. Germline V gives CDR1 DFQATT, CDR2 SNEGSKA (reference sequence). This chain's CDR3 is CSATTGPGYTF. In DNA form, the CDR3 reads TGCAGTGCAACGACAGGGCCCGGCTACACCTTC.

This chain connects TRBV29-1 to TRBJ1-1, with 7 bases aligning to TRBD1. The CDR3 is 15 amino acids. Germline V CDR1 and CDR2: SQVTM, ANQGSEA. The V gene end was trimmed by 4 bases and the J gene end by 5 bases; junction bases not matched to a gene: 13. Here the CDR3 reads CSVGNKGGGFTEAFF. CDR3 DNA: TGCAGCGTTGGCAATAAAGGGGGCGGTTTTACTGAAGCTTTCTTT.

Here the CDR3 DNA reads TGTGCCAGCAGTGATCAGGGGGAGGGCTACGAGCAGTACTTC. It codes for CASSDQGEGYEQYF. V gene TRBV2 combines with J gene TRBJ2-7, with D tentatively TRBD1 or TRBD2 (7 bases each). The CDR3 extends over 14 amino acids. The V gene's germline CDR1 is SNHLY and CDR2 FYNNEI. Trimming removed 3 bases from V and 3 bases from J, with 12 bases in between.